The rows below give T cell receptor beta chains drawn from one sample of a study of T cells after yellow fever vaccination. TCRdb re-derived calls from the 5' RACE reads in MiXCR, one entry per CDR3 protein. The sample records approximately 61,000 distinct CDR3 sequences, more than 5.5% being singletons. The sequences come from CD8+ T cells sorted from PBMCs, collected on the day of the first yellow fever vaccination. These receptors were collected from a man in his late teens or twenties who received the YFV17D yellow fever vaccine. CDR3s include the opening cysteine and the closing phenylalanine or tryptophan. The D gene is left open where the match is weak. Clone size is given for some rows only: seen once, a few or many times, or a class if the clone is expanded.

J gene | clone size | D gene | V gene | CDR3 DNA | CDR3 protein
TRBJ2-7 | NA | NA | TRBV20-1 | TGCAGTGCTAGAGATCTGAGGGGACTGAGCTACGAGCAGTACTTC | CSARDLRGLSYEQYF
TRBJ2-6 | NA | NA | TRBV7-2 | TGTGCCAGCAGCTTAGCGCTCTCTGGGGCCAACGTCCTGACTTTC | CASSLALSGANVLTF
TRBJ2-1 | many | TRBD1 | TRBV7-2 | TGTGCCAGCAGCTTAGCCGGGACAGCGGTGGGCAATGAGCAGTTCTTC | CASSLAGTAVGNEQFF
TRBJ1-3 | few | NA | TRBV6-1 | TGTGCCAGCAGTGAAACGGGGGACTCTGGAAACACCATATATTTT | CASSETGDSGNTIYF
TRBJ1-2 | many | NA | TRBV11-1 | TGTGCCAGCAGCCAGGACGGGCCTAACTATGGCTACACCTTC | CASSQDGPNYGYTF
TRBJ2-3 | many | TRBD2 | TRBV6-1 | TGTGCCAGTGGACTAGCGGGGGGCACTAGCACAGATACGCAGTATTTT | CASGLAGGTSTDTQYF
TRBJ1-2 | many | NA | TRBV19 | TGTGCCAGTAGCCTAGAGGCGCGCAGTTCTTTAAACTATGGCTACACCTTC | CASSLEARSSLNYGYTF
TRBJ2-1 | many | NA | TRBV2 | TGTGCCAGCACGGCCTTCTCCGGCGACAATGAGCAGTTCTTC | CASTAFSGDNEQFF
TRBJ2-3 | few | TRBD2 | TRBV12-3/TRBV12-4 | TGTGCCAGCAGTTTTCTTGGACTAGCGGATACAGATACGCAGTATTTT | CASSFLGLADTDTQYF
TRBJ2-7 | many | NA | TRBV7-9 | TGTGCCAGCAGCCCCCCCAGGTGGGGGATCTACGAGCAGTACTTC | CASSPPRWGIYEQYF
TRBJ1-2 | few | NA | TRBV6-1 | TGTGCCAGCAGTGACCTGGGCGGCTTGAGAGGCTACACCTTC | CASSDLGGLRGYTF
TRBJ2-4 | few | TRBD1 | TRBV18 | TGTGCCAGCTCAACAGGGACAGGGGGTATTCAGTACTTC | CASSTGTGGIQYF
TRBJ2-5 | few | TRBD1 | TRBV12-3/TRBV12-4 | TGTGCCAGCAGTGCTCAAGGGGGCCGGGAGACCCAGTACTTC | CASSAQGGRETQYF
TRBJ2-3 | many | TRBD2 | TRBV24-1 | TGTGCCACCAGTGGTGATAGCGGGGATACGCAGTATTTT | CATSGDSGDTQYF
TRBJ2-3 | many | TRBD2 | TRBV12-3/TRBV12-4 | TGTGCCAGCAGTTTTGGCGGGGGGGGTGCAGATACGCAGTATTTT | CASSFGGGGADTQYF
TRBJ2-3 | few | TRBD1 | TRBV6-5 | TGTGCCAGCAGCTTAAACCCGGGACAGGGGTCAGATACGCAGTATTTT | CASSLNPGQGSDTQYF
TRBJ2-2 | many | NA | TRBV11-3 | TGTGCCAGCAGCCCGAACACCGGGGAGCTGTTTTTT | CASSPNTGELFF
TRBJ2-1 | many | TRBD2 | TRBV7-6 | TGTGCCAGCAGCTTAGCCGCTCGGGGCGGGGGGGATTACAATGAGCAGTTCTTC | CASSLAARGGGDYNEQFF
TRBJ2-3 | NA | NA | TRBV6-2/TRBV6-3 | TGTGCCAGCAGTGCCTGGGGTGGGAGCACAGATACACAGTATTTT | CASSAWGGSTDTQYF
TRBJ2-2 | many | NA | TRBV11-2 | TGTGCCAGCAGCCCGGGCCGATGGGGAACCGGGGAGCTGTTTTTT | CASSPGRWGTGELFF
TRBJ2-7 | few | NA | TRBV4-2 | TGTGCCAGCAGCCAAGAGGGGCCCAGTCTGGCGAACGAGCAGTACTTC | CASSQEGPSLANEQYF
TRBJ2-7 | many | TRBD1 | TRBV7-2 | TGTGCCAGCAGCGCGAGGGACAGTACCTACGAGCAGTACTTC | CASSARDSTYEQYF
TRBJ2-5 | few | TRBD1 | TRBV9 | TGTGCCAGCAGCGCAACAGGGGGATGGGAGACCCAGTACTTC | CASSATGGWETQYF
TRBJ2-2 | NA | NA | TRBV7-2 | TGTGCCAGCAGCTTGACAGATACACCCGGGGAGCTGTTTTTT | CASSLTDTPGELFF
TRBJ2-3 | few | TRBD2 | TRBV18 | TGTGCCAGCTCACCCCCCTGGGAGCGGGGGTACACAGATACGCAGTATTTT | CASSPPWERGYTDTQYF
TRBJ2-5 | few | NA | TRBV4-3 | TGCGCCAGCAGCCAAGCGCCCCAAGAGACCCAGTACTTC | CASSQAPQETQYF
TRBJ2-1 | few | NA | TRBV29-1 | TGCAGCGTTGTCAGGGGTTTTGAGCAGTTCTTC | CSVVRGFEQFF
TRBJ2-1 | many | NA | TRBV19 | TGTGCCCGAAAAACGGGGAATGAGCAGTTCTTC | CARKTGNEQFF
TRBJ2-7 | NA | TRBD1 | TRBV19 | TGTGCCAGTACCCCTGGACAGGGGGCCTACGAGCAGTACTTC | CASTPGQGAYEQYF
TRBJ1-1 | few | NA | TRBV6-1 | TGTGCCAGCAGTGAAGCCCCAGGGACGGTCGCTGAAGCTTTCTTT | CASSEAPGTVAEAFF
TRBJ1-6 | few | NA | TRBV2 | TGTGCCAGCAGTGAATACGACACCCGGTGGAATTCACCCCTCCACTTT | CASSEYDTRWNSPLHF
TRBJ2-5 | many | TRBD1 | TRBV4-3 | TGCGCCAGCAGCCACCGACAGGGAGAGACCCAGTACTTC | CASSHRQGETQYF
TRBJ2-5 | NA | TRBD1 | TRBV7-9 | TGTGCCAGCAGCTCATCGACAGGGTGGGAGACCCAGTACTTC | CASSSSTGWETQYF
TRBJ1-4 | few | NA | TRBV14 | TGTGCCAGCAGCCACCTAAAGTCCAAGGGCCTTAATGAAAAACTGTTTTTT | CASSHLKSKGLNEKLFF
TRBJ2-1 | few | TRBD1 | TRBV7-9 | TGTGCCAGCAGCTCCGGGACAGGACTCTACAATGAGCAGTTCTTC | CASSSGTGLYNEQFF
TRBJ2-1 | many | TRBD1 | TRBV7-8 | TGTGCCAGCAGCCCACGGGACAGCCGCACCTACAATGAGCAGTTCTTC | CASSPRDSRTYNEQFF
TRBJ1-1 | few | NA | TRBV20-1 | TGCAGTGCTAGGCCTTTCAGGGTCTACACTGAAGCTTTCTTT | CSARPFRVYTEAFF
TRBJ1-1 | NA | NA | TRBV5-1 | TGCGCCAGCAGCCCCAGGGTTGGCACTGAAGCTTTCTTT | CASSPRVGTEAFF
TRBJ1-1 | few | NA | TRBV7-6 | TGTGCCAGCAGTAACACAGGTCTCACTGAAGCTTTCTTT | CASSNTGLTEAFF
TRBJ1-2 | few | NA | TRBV25-1 | TGTGCCAGCAGCGGGGTCTATGGCTACACCTTC | CASSGVYGYTF
TRBJ2-5 | NA | TRBD1 | TRBV29-1 | TGCAGCGTTGCAGGGGGCAGGAAGACCCAGTACTTC | CSVAGGRKTQYF
TRBJ2-5 | many | NA | TRBV2 | TGTGCCAGCAGTGAAGGATACAGGGTTTATGACGAGACCCAGTACTTC | CASSEGYRVYDETQYF
TRBJ2-1 | many | TRBD2 | TRBV7-9 | TGTGCCAGCAGCTCCTCTAGCGGGGGGGCGATGGTTGAGCAGTTCTTC | CASSSSSGGAMVEQFF
TRBJ2-3 | many | NA | TRBV7-8 | TGTGCCAGCAGCGGGGCAGGCACAGATACGCAGTATTTT | CASSGAGTDTQYF
TRBJ2-1 | many | NA | TRBV27 | TGTGCCAGCAGCCCCACGCAGGGATACAATGAGCAGTTCTTC | CASSPTQGYNEQFF
TRBJ2-5 | NA | NA | TRBV5-1 | TGCGCCAGCAGCTTGATCCAGGGGGAGACCCAGTACTTC | CASSLIQGETQYF
TRBJ2-2 | many | NA | TRBV7-9 | TGTGCCAGAAGCTCCACCGGGCCTAGGGGAACCGGGGAGCTGTTTTTT | CARSSTGPRGTGELFF
TRBJ1-2 | NA | NA | TRBV7-9 | TGTGCCAGCAGCCCACAGACAGCCCGCAACTATGGCTACACCTTC | CASSPQTARNYGYTF
TRBJ2-1 | NA | TRBD2 | TRBV19 | TGTGCCAGTAGAGCGGGACTGGCAAACTACAATGAGCAGTTCTTC | CASRAGLANYNEQFF
TRBJ1-5 | NA | TRBD1 | TRBV12-3/TRBV12-4 | TGTGCCAGCAGTTCGTCAGGGGGAAATCAGCCCCAGCATTTT | CASSSSGGNQPQHF
TRBJ1-5 | few | NA | TRBV7-2 | TGTGCCAGCAGCTTGATTCCCAATAGCAATCAGCCCCAGCATTTT | CASSLIPNSNQPQHF
TRBJ2-7 | many | TRBD1 | TRBV9 | TGTGCCAGCAGCGTGGGGGGACAGGGGGGCGAGCAGTACTTC | CASSVGGQGGEQYF
TRBJ2-4 | NA | TRBD2 | TRBV11-1 | TGTGCCAGCAGCTTAGATGGCGCTAGCGGGATCACAATAATGGAGGTCATTCAGTACTTC | CASSLDGASGITIMEVIQYF
TRBJ2-1 | few | NA | TRBV5-1 | TGCGCCATCGAGCACAATGAGCAGTTCTTC | CAIEHNEQFF
TRBJ2-3 | NA | TRBD2 | TRBV7-6 | TGTGCCAGCAGCCCGGTAGCGGGGGGGCTCACAGATACGCAGTATTTT | CASSPVAGGLTDTQYF
TRBJ2-5 | NA | TRBD2 | TRBV7-8 | TGTGCCAGCAGCTTACCGGCTAGCGGGGAGGGTCGAGAGACCCAGTACTTC | CASSLPASGEGRETQYF
TRBJ2-2 | many | NA | TRBV29-1 | TGCAGCGGAACGGAGGCCGGGGAGCTGTTTTTT | CSGTEAGELFF
TRBJ2-3 | few | NA | TRBV4-3 | TGCGCCAGCAGCCAAGAATTGCGTATTGGGGGACCCACAGATACGCAGTATTTT | CASSQELRIGGPTDTQYF